The 15 T cell receptor beta chains below all came from one sample that was sequenced in a study of cytomegalovirus exposure and HLA in healthy donors. 13 Jbeta primers and 60 Vbeta primers were used for the PCR. Assay used: immunoSEQ multiplex PCR; TCRdb lists only in-frame clones, some missing. The sample shows 200,000 to 250,000 clones, 65% to 80% of them seen only once. The sequencing sample was made of PBMCs. The origin of the receptors is a girl aged 2 to 10 in good health and CMV-seronegative.

This clone was recorded once. The rearrangement joins TRBV28 to TRBJ1-2; 8 bases fit TRBD1. This CDR3 has 12 amino acids. Germline CDR1 and CDR2: MDHEN and SYDVKM. V lost 8 bases, J lost 7 bases, and 6 bases stayed unmatched. CDR3 sequence (DNA): TGTGCCAGCGCAGGGGGCATAGGTGGCTACACCTTC. This codes for CASAGGIGGYTF.

This clone has more than one count but fewer than ten. The V and J genes are TRBV9 and TRBJ1-2, with TRBD1 matching 8 bases. This CDR3 comprises 15 residues. The V gene end was trimmed by 4 bases and the J gene end by 4 bases; junction bases not matched to a gene: 9. Germline V CDR1 and CDR2: SGDLS, YYNGEE. CDR3 nucleotides: TGTGCCAGCAGCAAGGACAGGGAGGCTATCTATGGCTACACCTTC. It is translated as CASSKDREAIYGYTF.

The chain is built from TRBV7-9 and TRBJ2-3; 13 nucleotides match TRBD2. In germline, CDR1 is SEHNR, CDR2 FQNEAQ (reference sequence). The CDR3 covers 17 residues. V dropped 6 bases and J dropped 5; count of bases not matched to a gene: 11. CDR3 bases: TGTGCCAGCAGACGACCGACTAGCGGGGGGCCGATAGATACGCAGTATTTT. Translating it yields CASRRPTSGGPIDTQYF. The full variable domain, its missing parts supplied by reference TRBV7-9 and TRBJ2-3, is DTGVSQNPRHKITKRGQNVTFRCDPISEHNRLYWYRQTLGQGPEFLTYFQNEAQLEKSRLLSDRFSAERPKGSFSTLEIQRTEQGDSAMYLCASRRPTSGGPIDTQYFGPGTRLTVL.

The chain couples TRBV2 to TRBJ2-3; 7 bases fit TRBD2. Germline V lookup: CDR1 SNHLY, CDR2 FYNNEI. The V and J ends lost 3 bases and 0 bases, in that order; junction bases with no gene match: 3. CDR3 length equals 15 residues. This CDR3 reads CASSDRGVSTDTQYF. As DNA, the CDR3 is TGTGCCAGCAGTGACCGGGGGGTTAGCACAGATACGCAGTATTTT.

A few counts support this clone. The gene calls are TRBV9 and TRBJ1-1; maybe TRBD1 (5 bases). The CDR3 contains 13 residues. The germline V gene encodes CDR1 SGDLS and CDR2 YYNGEE. Trimming pared 1 base from V and 7 bases from J, leaving 11 bases between. The CDR3 reads CASSVRGTGEAFF. The CDR3 nucleotides read TGTGCCAGCAGCGTACGGGGGACGGGTGAAGCTTTCTTT.

The chain couples TRBV29-1 to TRBJ2-1, with D maybe TRBD1 (5 bases). The CDR3 spans 14 residues. Germline CDR1 reads SQVTM; CDR2 reads ANQGSEA. The CDR3 protein is CSCGQTSGANEQFF. DNA of the CDR3: TGCAGTTGCGGACAAACCTCTGGAGCTAATGAGCAGTTCTTC.

This clone was counted only a few times. The chain is built from TRBV27 and TRBJ2-5, with 10 bases lining up with TRBD2. The CDR3 totals 15 residues. Trimming cost V 4 bases and J 4 bases; bases outside gene matches: 6. Per the germline V gene, CDR1 is MNHEY and CDR2 is SMNVEV (reference sequence). CDR3 region: CASSSIAGGPETQYF. The CDR3 DNA sequence: TGTGCCAGCAGTTCCATAGCGGGGGGCCCAGAGACCCAGTACTTC.

The chain couples TRBV30 to TRBJ2-1; D might be TRBD2 (6 bases). CDR1 is GTSNPN and CDR2 is SVGIG in the germline V gene (reference sequence). Between the trimmed V and J ends, which lost 5 bases and 6 bases, there was a span of 20 bases. The CDR3 runs 15 residues. CDR3 in amino acids: CAWYAGLAGSNEQFF. The CDR3 bases are TGTGCCTGGTACGCGGGGCTAGCAGGTTCCAATGAGCAGTTCTTC.

J is TRBJ2-7 and V is TRBV19; TRBD1 matches 7 bases. The CDR3 consists of 14 residues. From germline, CDR1 is LNHDA and CDR2 SQIVND (reference sequence). Losses at the gene ends were 7 bases for V and 2 bases for J; bases not matched to a gene: 8. CDR3 coding DNA: TGTGCCAGTACCGACAGGGTATCTCCCTACGAGCAGTACTTC. Its protein is CASTDRVSPYEQYF.

Turning to this clone: The junction departs from germline at one end; a sequencing error may be responsible. The V gene is TRBV11-2, the J gene TRBJ2-1; TRBD2 is a possible D gene (6 bases). The CDR3 runs 15 residues. The germline V gene has CDR1 SGHAT and CDR2 FQNNGV. Here the CDR3 reads CASSLDGHGGEEQFF. DNA of the CDR3: TGTGCCAGCAGTTTAGATGGACACGGAGGGGAAGAGCAGTTCTTC.

This chain uses TRBV5-6 with TRBJ1-6; 7 bases line up with TRBD1. The germline V gene has CDR1 SGHDT and CDR2 YYEEEE. J was trimmed by 9 bases and V by 1 base; bases with no gene match: 7. The CDR3 extends over 15 amino acids. CDR3 loop: CASSLRQGPFSPLHF. The CDR3 DNA reads TGTGCCAGCAGCTTGAGACAGGGACCCTTTTCACCCCTCCACTTT.

The rearrangement links TRBV6-1 to TRBJ1-5; D might be TRBD1 (6 bases). The ends were cut back, 2 bases at V and 1 base at J, with 12 bases in the middle. The CDR3 contains 16 residues. From germline, CDR1 is MNHNS and CDR2 SASEGT. The chain's CDR3 is CASSEFRQGSNQPQHF. CDR3 sequence (DNA): TGTGCCAGCAGTGAATTTCGGCAGGGGAGCAATCAGCCCCAGCATTTT.

The chain joins TRBV11-3 to TRBJ2-3; 9 bases line up with TRBD1. V shed 5 bases and J 8 bases; nucleotides not matched to a gene: 8. CDR1 SGHNT and CDR2 YENEEA come from the germline V gene. This CDR3 has 14 amino acids. CDR3 sequence: CASSQDRGAATQYF. CDR3 nucleotide sequence: TGTGCCAGCAGCCAAGACAGGGGGGCAGCTACGCAGTATTTT. Variable domain in full (rest from reference TRBV11-3 and TRBJ2-3): EAGVVQSPRYKIIEKKQPVAFWCNPISGHNTLYWYLQNLGQGPELLIRYENEEAVDDSQLPKDRFSAERLKGVDSTLKIQPAELGDSAVYLCASSQDRGAATQYFGPGTRLTVL.

The chain carries TRBV5-4 and TRBJ2-5, with D possibly matching TRBD1 (5 bases). In germline, CDR1 is SGHNT, CDR2 YYREEE (reference sequence). This CDR3 is 16 amino acids long. Trimming left V 2 bases short and J 1 base short, with 15 bases between. This chain's CDR3 is CASSFGGASSQETQYF. CDR3 DNA sequence: TGTGCCAGCAGCTTCGGTGGGGCCTCCAGCCAAGAGACCCAGTACTTC.

The chain carries TRBV7-2 and TRBJ2-2; D is perhaps TRBD2 (7 bases). V shed 1 base and J shed 5 bases, with 11 bases lying between them. Germline V CDR1 and CDR2: SGHTA, FQGNSA. This CDR3 comprises 15 residues. CDR3 residues: CASSLGGGGTGELFF. The CDR3 bases are TGTGCCAGCAGCTTAGGGGGGGGCGGGACCGGGGAGCTGTTTTTT.